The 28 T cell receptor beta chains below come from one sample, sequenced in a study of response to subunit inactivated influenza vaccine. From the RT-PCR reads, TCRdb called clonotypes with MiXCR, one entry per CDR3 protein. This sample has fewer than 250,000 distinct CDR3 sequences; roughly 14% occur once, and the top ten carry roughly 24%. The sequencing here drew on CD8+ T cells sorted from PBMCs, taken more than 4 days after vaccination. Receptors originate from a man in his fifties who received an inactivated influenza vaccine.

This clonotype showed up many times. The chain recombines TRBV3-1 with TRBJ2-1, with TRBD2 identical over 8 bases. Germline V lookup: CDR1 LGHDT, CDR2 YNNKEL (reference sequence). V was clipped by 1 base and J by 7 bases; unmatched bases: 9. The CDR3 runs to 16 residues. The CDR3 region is CASSQAYGGAINEQFF. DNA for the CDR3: TGTGCCAGCAGCCAAGCGTACGGGGGGGCCATAAATGAGCAGTTCTTC.

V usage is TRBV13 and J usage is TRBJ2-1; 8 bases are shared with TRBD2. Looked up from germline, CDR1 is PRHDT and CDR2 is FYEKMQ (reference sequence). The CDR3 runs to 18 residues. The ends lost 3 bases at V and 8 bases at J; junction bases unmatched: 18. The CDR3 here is CASSFGLAGGAVEDEQFF. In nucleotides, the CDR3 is TGTGCCAGCAGCTTTGGCCTAGCGGGCGGGGCGGTGGAAGATGAGCAGTTCTTC.

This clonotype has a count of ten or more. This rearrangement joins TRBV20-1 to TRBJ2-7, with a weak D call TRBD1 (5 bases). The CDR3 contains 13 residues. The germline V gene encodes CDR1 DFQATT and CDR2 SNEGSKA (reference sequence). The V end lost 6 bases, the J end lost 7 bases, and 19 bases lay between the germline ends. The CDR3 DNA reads TGCAGTGCACTGTTACCAGGGTCGAGGGAGCAGTACTTC. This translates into CSALLPGSREQYF.

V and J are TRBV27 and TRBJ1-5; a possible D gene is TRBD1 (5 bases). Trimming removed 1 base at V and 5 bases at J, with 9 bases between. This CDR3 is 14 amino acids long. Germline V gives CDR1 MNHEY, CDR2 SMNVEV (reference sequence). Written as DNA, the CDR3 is TGTGCCAGCAGTTTATTGGGGCCCCATCAGCCCCAGCATTTT. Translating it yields CASSLLGPHQPQHF.

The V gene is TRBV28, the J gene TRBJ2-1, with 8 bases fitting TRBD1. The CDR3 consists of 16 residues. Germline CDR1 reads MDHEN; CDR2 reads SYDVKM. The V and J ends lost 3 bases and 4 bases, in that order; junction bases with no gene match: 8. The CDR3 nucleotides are TGTGCCAGCAGTTTCCTGACAGGGGACGCTTACAATGAGCAGTTCTTC. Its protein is CASSFLTGDAYNEQFF.

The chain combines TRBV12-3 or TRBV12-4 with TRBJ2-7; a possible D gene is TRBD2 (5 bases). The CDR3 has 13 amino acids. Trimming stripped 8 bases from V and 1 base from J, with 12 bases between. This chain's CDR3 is CASVSGVSYEQYF. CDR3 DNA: TGTGCCAGCGTCAGCGGCGTATCCTACGAGCAGTACTTC.

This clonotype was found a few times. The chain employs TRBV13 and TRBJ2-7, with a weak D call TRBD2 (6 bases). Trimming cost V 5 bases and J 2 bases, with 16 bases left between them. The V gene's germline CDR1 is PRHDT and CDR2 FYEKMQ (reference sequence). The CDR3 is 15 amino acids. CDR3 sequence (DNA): TGTGCCAGCAGCAGCCGGGAGTGGCACACCTACGAGCAGTACTTC. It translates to CASSSREWHTYEQYF. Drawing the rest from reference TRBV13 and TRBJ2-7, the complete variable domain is AAGVIQSPRHLIKEKRETATLKCYPIPRHDTVYWYQQGPGQDPQFLISFYEKMQSDKGSIPDRFSAQQFSDYHSELNMSSLELGDSALYFCASSSREWHTYEQYFGPGTRLTVT.

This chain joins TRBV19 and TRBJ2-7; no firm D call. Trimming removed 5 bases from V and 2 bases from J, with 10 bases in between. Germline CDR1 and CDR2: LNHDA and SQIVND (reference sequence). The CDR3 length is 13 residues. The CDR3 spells CASSPSPPYEQYF. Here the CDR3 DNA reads TGTGCCAGTAGTCCTAGTCCGCCCTACGAGCAGTACTTC.

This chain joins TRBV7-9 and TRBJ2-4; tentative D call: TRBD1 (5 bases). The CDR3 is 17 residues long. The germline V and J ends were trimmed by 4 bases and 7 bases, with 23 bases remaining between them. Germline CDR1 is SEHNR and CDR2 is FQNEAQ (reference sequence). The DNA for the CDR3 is TGTGCCAGCAGCTCACCGACAGTGAGTCAGCGATATAACATTCAGTACTTC. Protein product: CASSSPTVSQRYNIQYF.

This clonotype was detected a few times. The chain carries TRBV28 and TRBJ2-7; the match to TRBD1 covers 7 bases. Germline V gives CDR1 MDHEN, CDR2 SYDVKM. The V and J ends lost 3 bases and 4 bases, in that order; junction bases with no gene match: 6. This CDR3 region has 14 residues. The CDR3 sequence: CASSFHRDRYEQYF. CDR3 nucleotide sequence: TGTGCCAGCAGTTTCCACCGGGACAGATACGAGCAGTACTTC.

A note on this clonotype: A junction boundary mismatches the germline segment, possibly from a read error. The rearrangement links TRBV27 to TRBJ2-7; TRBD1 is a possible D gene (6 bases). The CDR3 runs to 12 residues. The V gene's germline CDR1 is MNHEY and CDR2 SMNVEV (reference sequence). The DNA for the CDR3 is TGTGCCACCAGTTCACAGGGTTACGAGCAGTACTTC. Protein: CATSSQGYEQYF.

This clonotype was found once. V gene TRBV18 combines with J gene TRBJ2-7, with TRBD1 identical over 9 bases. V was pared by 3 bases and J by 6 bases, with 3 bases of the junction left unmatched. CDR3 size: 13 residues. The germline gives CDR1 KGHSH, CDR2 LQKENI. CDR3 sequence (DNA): TGTGCCAGCTCACCGGGACAGGGACGCGAGCAGTACTTC. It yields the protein CASSPGQGREQYF.

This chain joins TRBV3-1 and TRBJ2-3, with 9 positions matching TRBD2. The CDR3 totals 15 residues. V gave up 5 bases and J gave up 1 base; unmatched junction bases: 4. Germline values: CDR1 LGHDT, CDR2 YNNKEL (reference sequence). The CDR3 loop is CASSFSGRGTDTQYF. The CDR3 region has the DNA TGTGCCAGCAGCTTTAGCGGGAGAGGCACAGATACGCAGTATTTT.

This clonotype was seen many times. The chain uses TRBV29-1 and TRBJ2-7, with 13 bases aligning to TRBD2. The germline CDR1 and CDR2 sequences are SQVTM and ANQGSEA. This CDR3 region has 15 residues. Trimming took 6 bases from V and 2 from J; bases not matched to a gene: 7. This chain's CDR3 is CSVVGLAGVPYEQYF. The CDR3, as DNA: TGCAGCGTGGTCGGACTAGCGGGAGTGCCCTACGAGCAGTACTTC.

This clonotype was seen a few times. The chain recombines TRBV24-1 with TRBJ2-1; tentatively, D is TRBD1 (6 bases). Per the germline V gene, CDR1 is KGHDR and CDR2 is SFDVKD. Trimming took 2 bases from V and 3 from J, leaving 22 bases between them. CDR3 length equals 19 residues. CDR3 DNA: TGTGCCACCAGTGATTCGCATCAGGGGCCAAAGAGATTCTACAATGAGCAGTTCTTC. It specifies CATSDSHQGPKRFYNEQFF.

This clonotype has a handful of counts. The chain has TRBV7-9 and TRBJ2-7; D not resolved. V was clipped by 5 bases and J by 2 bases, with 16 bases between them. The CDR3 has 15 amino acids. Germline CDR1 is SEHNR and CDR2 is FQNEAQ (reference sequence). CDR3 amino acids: CASSQGGKPPYEQYF. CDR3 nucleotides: TGTGCCAGCAGCCAAGGTGGTAAACCCCCCTACGAGCAGTACTTC.

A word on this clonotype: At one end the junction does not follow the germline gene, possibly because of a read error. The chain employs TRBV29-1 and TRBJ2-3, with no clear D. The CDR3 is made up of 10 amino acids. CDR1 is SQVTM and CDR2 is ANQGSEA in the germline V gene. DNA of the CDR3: TGCAGCGTTGAAGATCGATGGGCTGCATTT. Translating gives CSVEDRWAAF.

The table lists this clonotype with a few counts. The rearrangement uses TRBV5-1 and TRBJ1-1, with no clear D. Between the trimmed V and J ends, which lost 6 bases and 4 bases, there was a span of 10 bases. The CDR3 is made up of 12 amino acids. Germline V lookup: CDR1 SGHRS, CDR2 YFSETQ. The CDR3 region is CASTRSGTEAFF. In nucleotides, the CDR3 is TGCGCCAGCACGAGGTCGGGCACTGAAGCTTTCTTT. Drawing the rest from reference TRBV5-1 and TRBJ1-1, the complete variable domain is KAGVTQTPRYLIKTRGQQVTLSCSPISGHRSVSWYQQTPGQGLQFLFEYFSETQRNKGNFPGRFSGRQFSNSRSEMNVSTLELGDSALYLCASTRSGTEAFFGQGTRLTVV.

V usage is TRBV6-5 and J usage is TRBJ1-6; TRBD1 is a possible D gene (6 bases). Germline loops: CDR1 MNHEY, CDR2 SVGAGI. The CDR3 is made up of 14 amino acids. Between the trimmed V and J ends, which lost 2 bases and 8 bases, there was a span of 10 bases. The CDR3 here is CASSYARTDSPLHF. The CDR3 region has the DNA TGTGCCAGCAGTTACGCCCGGACAGATTCACCCCTCCACTTT.

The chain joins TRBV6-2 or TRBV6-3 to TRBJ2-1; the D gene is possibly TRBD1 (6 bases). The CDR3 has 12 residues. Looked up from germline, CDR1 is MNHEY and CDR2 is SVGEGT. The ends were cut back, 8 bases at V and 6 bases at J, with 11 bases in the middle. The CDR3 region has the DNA TGTGCCAGCCTCGGGACAATCAATGAGCAGTTCTTC. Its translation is CASLGTINEQFF.

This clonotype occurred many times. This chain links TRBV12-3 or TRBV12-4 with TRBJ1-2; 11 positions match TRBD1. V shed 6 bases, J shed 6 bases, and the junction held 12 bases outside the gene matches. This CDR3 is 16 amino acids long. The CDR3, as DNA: TGTGCCAGCAGACACCGGATCAAGGACAGGGGGCATGGCTACACCTTC. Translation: CASRHRIKDRGHGYTF.

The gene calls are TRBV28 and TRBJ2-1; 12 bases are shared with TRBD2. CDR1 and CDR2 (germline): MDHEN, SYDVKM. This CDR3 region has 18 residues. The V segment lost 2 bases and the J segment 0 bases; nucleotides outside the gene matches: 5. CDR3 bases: TGTGCCAGCAGTTTAAGCCTAGCGGGAGGGGGCTCCTACAATGAGCAGTTCTTC. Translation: CASSLSLAGGGSYNEQFF.

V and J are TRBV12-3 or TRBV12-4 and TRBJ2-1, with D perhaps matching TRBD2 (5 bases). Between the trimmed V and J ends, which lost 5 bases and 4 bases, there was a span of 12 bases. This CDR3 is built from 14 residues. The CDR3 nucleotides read TGTGCCAGCAGTAAGAGGGCGGGTTACAATGAGCAGTTCTTC. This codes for CASSKRAGYNEQFF.

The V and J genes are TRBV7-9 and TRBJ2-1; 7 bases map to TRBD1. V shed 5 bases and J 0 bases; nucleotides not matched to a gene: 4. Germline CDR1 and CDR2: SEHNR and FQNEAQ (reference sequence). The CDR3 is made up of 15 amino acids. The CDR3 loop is CASSKDRSSYNEQFF. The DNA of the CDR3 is TGTGCCAGCAGCAAGGACAGGAGCTCCTACAATGAGCAGTTCTTC.

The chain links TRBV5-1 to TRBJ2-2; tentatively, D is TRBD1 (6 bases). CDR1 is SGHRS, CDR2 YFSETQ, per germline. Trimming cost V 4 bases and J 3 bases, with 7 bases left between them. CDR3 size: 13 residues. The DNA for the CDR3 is TGCGCCAGCAGCCACAGGGACACCGGGGAGCTGTTTTTT. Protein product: CASSHRDTGELFF.

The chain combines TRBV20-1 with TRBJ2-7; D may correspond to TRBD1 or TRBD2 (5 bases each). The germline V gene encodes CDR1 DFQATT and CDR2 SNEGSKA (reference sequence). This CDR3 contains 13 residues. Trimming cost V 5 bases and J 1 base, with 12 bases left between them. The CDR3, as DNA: TGCAGTGCTTGGGACCGGCGGTCCTACGAGCAGTACTTC. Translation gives CSAWDRRSYEQYF.

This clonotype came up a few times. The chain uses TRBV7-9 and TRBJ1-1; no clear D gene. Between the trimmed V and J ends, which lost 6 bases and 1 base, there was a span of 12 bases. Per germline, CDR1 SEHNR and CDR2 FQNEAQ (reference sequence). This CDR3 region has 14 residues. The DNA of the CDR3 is TGTGCCAGCAGTGACGGACGGACGAACACTGAAGCTTTCTTT. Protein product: CASSDGRTNTEAFF.

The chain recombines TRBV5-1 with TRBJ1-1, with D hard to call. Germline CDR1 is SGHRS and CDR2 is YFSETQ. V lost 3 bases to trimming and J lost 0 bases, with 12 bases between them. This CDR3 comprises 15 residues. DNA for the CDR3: TGCGCCAGCAGCTCGGGAGAAGGTATGAACACTGAAGCTTTCTTT. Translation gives CASSSGEGMNTEAFF.